Shown below are 3 T cell receptor beta chains from a single sample sequenced in a study of early T cells in non-severe SARS-CoV-2 infection. TCRdb re-analysed the 5' RACE reads in MiXCR, keeping a single row per CDR3 protein. In the table there are 30,000 to 35,000 distinct CDR3 sequences, around 7% of which are singletons. The sequencing sample was made of whole blood. The receptors were gathered from an adult who was a healthcare worker with PCR-confirmed SARS-CoV-2 infection or an uninfected control (not recorded which).

The rearrangement joins TRBV27 to TRBJ1-2, with D tentatively TRBD1 (5 bases). Germline V gene lookup returns CDR1 MNHEY and CDR2 SMNVEV (reference sequence). V lost 4 bases and J 4 bases, leaving 13 bases between the germline ends. CDR3 length: 14 residues. CDR3 residues: CASSSRQSRYGYTF. Written as DNA, the CDR3 is TGTGCCAGCAGTTCCCGACAGTCCCGCTATGGCTACACCTTC.

The table lists this clonotype with many counts. The J gene is TRBJ2-6, the V gene TRBV11-3, with 7 bases that match TRBD1. CDR1 and CDR2 from the germline V gene are SGHNT and YENEEA. V was pared by 6 bases and J by 0 bases, with 2 bases of the junction left unmatched. This CDR3 contains 15 residues. DNA of the CDR3: TGTGCCAGCAGGGACAGGACCTCTGGGGCCAACGTCCTGACTTTC. This sequence encodes CASRDRTSGANVLTF.

This clonotype was seen ten or more times. J is TRBJ1-5 and V is TRBV28, with D unclear. Trimming pared 1 base from V and 5 bases from J, leaving 12 bases between. Germline CDR1 and CDR2: MDHEN and SYDVKM. CDR3 length: 15 amino acids. The CDR3 is CASSLSPAVDQPQHF. Written as DNA, the CDR3 is TGTGCCAGCAGTTTATCCCCGGCGGTGGATCAGCCCCAGCATTTT.